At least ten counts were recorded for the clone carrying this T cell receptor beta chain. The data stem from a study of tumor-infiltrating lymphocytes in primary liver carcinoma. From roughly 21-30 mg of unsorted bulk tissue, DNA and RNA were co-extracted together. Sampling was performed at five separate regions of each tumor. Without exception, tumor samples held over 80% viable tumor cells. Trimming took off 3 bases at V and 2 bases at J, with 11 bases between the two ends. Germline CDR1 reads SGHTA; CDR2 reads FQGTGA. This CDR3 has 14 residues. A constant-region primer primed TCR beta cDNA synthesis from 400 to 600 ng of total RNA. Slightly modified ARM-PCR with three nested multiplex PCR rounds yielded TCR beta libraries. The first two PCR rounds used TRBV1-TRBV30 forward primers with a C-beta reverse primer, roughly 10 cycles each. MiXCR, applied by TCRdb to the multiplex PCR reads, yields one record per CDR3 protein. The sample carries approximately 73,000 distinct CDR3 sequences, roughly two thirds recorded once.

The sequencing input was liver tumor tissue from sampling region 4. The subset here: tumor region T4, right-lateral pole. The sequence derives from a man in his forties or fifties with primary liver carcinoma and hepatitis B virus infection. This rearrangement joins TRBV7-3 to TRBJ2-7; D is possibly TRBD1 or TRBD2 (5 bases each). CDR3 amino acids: CASSFGQGPYEQYF. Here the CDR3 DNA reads TGTGCCAGCAGCTTTGGTCAGGGACCCTACGAGCAGTACTTC.